These 11 T cell receptor beta chains came from one sample sequenced in a study of blood T cell repertoires in COVID-19. Using immunoSEQ multiplex PCR, the repertoire was profiled, and TCRdb retains in-frame clones only, with some absent. The data hold some 350,000 clones, with about 87% observed a single time. The material sequenced was peripheral blood. Receptor source: a human donor in a cohort sampled during active COVID-19.

This chain connects TRBV6-5 to TRBJ1-1, with TRBD1 as a possible D gene (6 bases). The CDR3 runs 13 residues. Looked up from germline, CDR1 is MNHEY and CDR2 is SVGAGI. V lost 5 bases and J 7 bases, leaving 14 bases between the germline ends. The CDR3 sequence is CASSLAGDGEAFF. In DNA, the CDR3 is TGTGCCAGCAGTCTTGCAGGGGACGGTGAAGCTTTCTTT.

The chain links TRBV12-3 or TRBV12-4 to TRBJ1-1, with unresolved D. V was clipped by 6 bases and J by 3 bases, with 8 bases between them. The CDR3 has 12 amino acids. The CDR3 here is CASSPLDTEAFF. The CDR3 region has the DNA TGTGCCAGCAGCCCCCTAGACACTGAAGCTTTCTTT.

This clone showed up just a few times. This rearrangement joins TRBV18 to TRBJ1-2; 7 nucleotides align to TRBD1. The germline gives CDR1 KGHSH, CDR2 LQKENI. V gave up 0 bases and J gave up 7 bases; unmatched junction bases: 14. This CDR3 comprises 17 residues. This chain's CDR3 is CASSPPIRTGRIVGYTF. CDR3 nucleotide sequence: TGTGCCAGCTCACCACCCATTCGGACAGGCCGTATCGTTGGCTACACCTTC. Full variable domain (missing parts from reference TRBV18 and TRBJ1-2): NAGVMQNPRHLVRRRGQEARLRCSPMKGHSHVYWYRQLPEEGLKFMVYLQKENIIDESGMPKERFSAEFPKEGPSILRIQQVVRGDSAAYFCASSPPIRTGRIVGYTFGSGTRLTVV.

This clone rates as medium-sized. J is TRBJ2-1 and V is TRBV29-1, with 8 positions matching TRBD2. V was clipped by 4 bases and J by 7 bases; unmatched bases: 12. CDR1 and CDR2 (germline): SQVTM, ANQGSEA. This CDR3 is built from 15 residues. CDR3 DNA: TGCAGCGTTGCGCACAGTGTAGCGGGATCAAATGAGCAGTTCTTC. Amino acid sequence: CSVAHSVAGSNEQFF.

This chain joins TRBV20-1 and TRBJ2-7; 11 bases match TRBD2. The germline CDR1 and CDR2 sequences are DFQATT and SNEGSKA (reference sequence). This CDR3 is built from 15 residues. J gave up 0 bases and V 3 bases, and 4 bases lay outside the gene matches. The CDR3 DNA is TGCAGTGCTAGTAGCGGGAGGGCTTTCTCCTACGAGCAGTACTTC. Its translation: CSASSGRAFSYEQYF.

The chain links TRBV6-1 to TRBJ1-6; 7 nucleotides agree with TRBD1. This CDR3 region has 15 residues. Germline values: CDR1 MNHNS, CDR2 SASEGT. With 2 bases clipped from V and 8 bases from J, the junction kept 6 bases outside the gene matches. The CDR3 sequence: CASSELQGSHSPLHF. In DNA, the CDR3 is TGTGCCAGCAGTGAACTACAGGGGTCTCATTCACCCCTCCACTTT.

The sample holds a few counts of this clone. CDR3 DNA sequence: TGTGCCAGCTTCCCGAGGGGGGGTGGCGAGCAGTACTTC. Translating gives CASFPRGGGEQYF. The genes are TRBV14 and TRBJ2-7, with D maybe TRBD2 (7 bases). CDR1 is SGHDN, CDR2 FVKESK, per germline. Trimming pared 8 bases from V and 6 bases from J, leaving 17 bases between. This CDR3 comprises 13 residues.

The chain employs TRBV30 and TRBJ1-1; D not resolved. Germline lookup yields CDR1 GTSNPN and CDR2 SVGIG (reference sequence). The CDR3 covers 12 residues. Trimming took off 0 bases at V and 3 bases at J, with 5 bases between the two ends. The CDR3 here is CAWSVPDTEAFF. DNA of the CDR3: TGTGCCTGGAGTGTACCGGACACTGAAGCTTTCTTT. The full variable domain, in which reference TRBV30 and TRBJ1-1 provide the parts outside the CDR3, is SQTIHQWPATLVQPVGSPLSLECTVEGTSNPNLYWYRQAAGRGLQLLFYSVGIGQISSEVPQNLSASRPQDRQFILSSKKLLLSDSGFYLCAWSVPDTEAFFGQGTRLTVV.

The V gene is TRBV2, the J gene TRBJ2-5; TRBD2 matches 11 bases. The CDR3 covers 14 residues. Germline CDR1 SNHLY, CDR2 FYNNEI. With 11 bases clipped from V and 1 base from J, the junction kept 6 bases outside the gene matches. In DNA, the CDR3 is TGTGCCGGTAGTCTAGCGGGAGGCCAAGAGACCCAGTACTTC. Amino acids: CAGSLAGGQETQYF.

The J gene is TRBJ2-5, the V gene TRBV4-2, with 12 bases aligning to TRBD2. The V gene end was trimmed by 0 bases and the J gene end by 4 bases; junction bases not matched to a gene: 3. CDR1 and CDR2 (germline): LGHNA, YNFKEQ. CDR3 length equals 16 residues. The CDR3 loop is CASSQDGLAGSETQYF. The CDR3 DNA reads TGTGCCAGCAGCCAAGATGGACTAGCGGGATCAGAGACCCAGTACTTC.

V gene TRBV7-2 combines with J gene TRBJ1-6, with a possible D match to TRBD1 (6 bases). CDR1 and CDR2 (germline): SGHTA, FQGNSA. Trimming stripped 2 bases from V and 10 bases from J, with 12 bases between. This CDR3 is 14 amino acids long. CDR3 residues: CASSLTQGRSPLHF. The CDR3 DNA follows: TGTGCCAGCAGCTTAACGCAGGGGAGATCACCCCTCCACTTT.